This T cell receptor (beta chain) was sequenced during a study of CD8 T cells in ankylosing spondylitis. Study-level findings and limits: Matched synovial fluid from ankylosing spondylitis patients was reported to be enriched for disease-linked clones. For ankylosing spondylitis blood, a TCR beta motif of several highly homologous variants appeared characteristic.

Using quantitative 5'-RACE with molecular barcodes, the authors made TCR beta libraries. Each CDR3 protein gets one entry after TCRdb re-called the 5' RACE reads with MiXCR. Here the sample spans 200,000 to 250,000 distinct CDR3 sequences, 18% being singletons. This clonotype has a handful of counts. Antigen unknown. The CDR3 loop spans 16 amino acids. V gave up 0 bases and J gave up 2 bases, with 13 bases separating them. Germline V gene sequence: CDR1 SGDLS, CDR2 YYNGEE. The clonotype comes from a male donor with ankylosing spondylitis. The sequenced sample consisted of blood, either unsorted or a sorted T cell fraction (not recorded which). The chain has TRBV9 and TRBJ2-3; no clear D gene. CDR3 nucleotide sequence: TGTGCCAGCAGCGTAGCCGGACCTGGCCTCACAGATACGCAGTATTTT. Residues: CASSVAGPGLTDTQYF.